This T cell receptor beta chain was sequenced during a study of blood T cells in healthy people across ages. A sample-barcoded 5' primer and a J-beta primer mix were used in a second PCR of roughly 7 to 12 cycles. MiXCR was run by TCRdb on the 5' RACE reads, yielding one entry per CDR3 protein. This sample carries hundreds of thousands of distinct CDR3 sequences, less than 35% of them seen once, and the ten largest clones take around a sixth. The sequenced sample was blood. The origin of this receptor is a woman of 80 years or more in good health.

The CDR3 nucleotides read TGTGCCATCAGTGCCCAGGGGCCTAATGAAAAACTGTTTTTT. Residues: CAISAQGPNEKLFF. The chain joins TRBV10-3 to TRBJ1-4; tentatively, D is TRBD1 (6 bases). Germline loops: CDR1 ENHRY, CDR2 SYGVKD. The V and J ends lost 4 bases and 3 bases respectively, with 9 bases between them. The CDR3 totals 14 residues.